One and the same sample provided the 10 T cell receptor beta chains below, sequenced in a study of blood T cell repertoires in COVID-19. Profiling relied on immunoSEQ multiplex PCR, and the TCRdb table lists in-frame clones only, not all of them. The sample lists 50,000 to 60,000 clones; around nine tenths were seen once. Sequencing used peripheral blood. Receptors originate from a human donor in a cohort sampled during active COVID-19.

This chain links TRBV6-6 with TRBJ1-1, with D uncertain. Germline loops: CDR1 MNHNY, CDR2 SVGAGI (reference sequence). V was cut by 6 bases and J by 5 bases, with 13 bases left in between. The CDR3 sequence is 13 residues long. The CDR3 bases are TGTGCCAGCAGGAAGGAGGGTTGGACTGAAGCTTTCTTT. Translation: CASRKEGWTEAFF.

This rearrangement joins TRBV7-7 to TRBJ1-3, with TRBD1 matching 7 bases. Per germline, CDR1 SSHAT and CDR2 FNYEAQ (reference sequence). The CDR3 is 15 residues long. Unmatched junction bases numbered 3, after V lost 0 bases and J lost 4 bases. Here the CDR3 reads CASSLARGDGNTIYF. The DNA for the CDR3 is TGTGCCAGCAGCTTAGCCAGGGGGGACGGAAACACCATATATTTT.

This clone was counted only a few times. The chain is built from TRBV5-1 and TRBJ2-4; a possible D gene is TRBD1 (6 bases). Trimming removed 4 bases at V and 6 bases at J, with 11 bases between. The CDR3 has 13 residues. CDR1 and CDR2 from the germline V gene are SGHRS and YFSETQ. The CDR3 region has the DNA TGCGCCAGCAGCCTTTTAGGGGGAAACATTCAGTACTTC. Translation: CASSLLGGNIQYF.

The chain is built from TRBV5-5 and TRBJ2-5; D ambiguous. CDR3 length: 11 amino acids. Germline CDR1 SGHKS, CDR2 YYEKEE (reference sequence). The ends were cut back, 4 bases at V and 7 bases at J, with 8 bases in the middle. CDR3 coding DNA: TGTGCCAGCAGCACCCCAGGGACCCAGTACTTC. It specifies CASSTPGTQYF.

The chain couples TRBV6-1 to TRBJ2-3, with 7 bases aligning to TRBD2. CDR3 length: 15 amino acids. Germline loops: CDR1 MNHNS, CDR2 SASEGT. V shed 3 bases and J 0 bases; nucleotides not matched to a gene: 3. CDR3 sequence (DNA): TGTGCCAGCAGTGAGCGGGAGAGGAGCACAGATACGCAGTATTTT. Translation gives CASSERERSTDTQYF.

The chain carries TRBV5-1 and TRBJ2-3; no clear D gene. Trimming took 1 base from V and 4 from J, leaving 7 bases between them. Germline V gene lookup returns CDR1 SGHRS and CDR2 YFSETQ. CDR3 length equals 13 residues. CDR3: CASSLQSPDTQYF. In nucleotides, the CDR3 is TGCGCCAGCAGCTTGCAGTCCCCAGATACGCAGTATTTT.

The J gene is TRBJ2-2, the V gene TRBV18; TRBD1 agrees at 10 bases. Germline CDR1 KGHSH, CDR2 LQKENI. The junction had 6 bases not matched to a gene; V was cut back by 8 bases and J by 0 bases. The CDR3 sequence is 16 residues long. CDR3 sequence (DNA): TGTGCCAGCCCCTCGGGACAGGGGACGAACACCGGGGAGCTGTTTTTT. It translates to CASPSGQGTNTGELFF.

This clone was observed once. The chain links TRBV7-2 to TRBJ1-1, with a weak D call TRBD1 (6 bases). V gave up 2 bases and J gave up 1 base, with 11 bases separating them. Germline V CDR1 and CDR2: SGHTA, FQGNSA. This CDR3 comprises 15 residues. The DNA of the CDR3 is TGTGCCAGCAGCTTAAGGGACACCAGGAACACTGAAGCTTTCTTT. It encodes CASSLRDTRNTEAFF.

This chain joins TRBV6-5 and TRBJ2-3, with 9 bases that match TRBD1. CDR3 size: 14 residues. Germline values: CDR1 MNHEY, CDR2 SVGAGI. After removal of 6 bases from V and 2 bases from J, the junction contained 3 bases not matched to a gene. The DNA of the CDR3 is TGTGCCAGCAGCCGGGACAGGGACACAGATACGCAGTATTTT. Its translation is CASSRDRDTDTQYF.

The CDR3 region is CASSQGSSRSTDTQYF. The CDR3 nucleotides are TGCGCCAGCAGCCAAGGCTCTAGCCGGAGCACAGATACGCAGTATTTT. The rearrangement uses TRBV4-3 and TRBJ2-3, with D perhaps TRBD2 (5 bases). CDR1 and CDR2 (germline): LGHNA, YSLEER. The V end lost 1 base, the J end lost 0 bases, and 11 bases lay between the germline ends. The CDR3 is made up of 16 amino acids.